This entry lists 8 T cell receptor beta chains sequenced from one sample in a study of shared clonotypes between healthy human individuals. The repertoire was sequenced with immunoSEQ multiplex PCR; TCRdb's copy has only in-frame clones and lacks some. The table lists approximately 1.1 million clones, 70% to 80% of them singletons, with around 0.47% in the top ten. The sample taken for sequencing was memory CD4+ T cells from PBMCs. Subset of the sample: CD45RA-negative fraction. The receptors were sampled from a man between 18 and 29 years old in good health. Some clones in this sample may be carry-over from other donors' samples.

The rearrangement uses TRBV13 and TRBJ1-5, with D possibly TRBD1 on 5 matching bases. Germline loops: CDR1 PRHDT, CDR2 FYEKMQ (reference sequence). The CDR3 is 14 residues long. Trimming stripped 7 bases from V and 3 bases from J, with 13 bases between. The CDR3 loop is CASIPHRINQPQHF. CDR3 DNA sequence: TGTGCCAGCATCCCCCACAGGATCAATCAGCCCCAGCATTTT.

Remarks on this clone: The identical CDR3 is also encoded by other nucleotide sequences in the sample. V and J are TRBV5-1 and TRBJ1-5; unclear D gene. Germline assignment: CDR1 SGHRS and CDR2 YFSETQ. The CDR3 extends over 15 amino acids. V was shortened by 0 bases and J by 7 bases, with 14 bases between the two germline ends. The CDR3 region has the DNA TGCGCCAGCAGCTTGGAAGGCTCAGAAGGGCAGCCCCAGCATTTT. As protein: CASSLEGSEGQPQHF.

This chain joins TRBV2 and TRBJ1-5; no definite D call. The germline V gene encodes CDR1 SNHLY and CDR2 FYNNEI. There are 13 residues in the CDR3. Trimming shortened V by 5 bases and J by 3 bases, and 8 bases separated the two germline ends. The CDR3 here is CASSPYINQPQHF. CDR3 DNA: TGTGCCAGCAGTCCGTATATCAATCAGCCCCAGCATTTT.

The chain couples TRBV7-9 to TRBJ1-4, with D unclear. The CDR3 loop spans 14 amino acids. Germline assignment: CDR1 SEHNR and CDR2 FQNEAQ (reference sequence). V was pared by 5 bases and J by 11 bases, with 18 bases between. The CDR3: CASSHLPLTDKLFF. For the CDR3, the DNA is TGTGCCAGCAGCCATTTGCCCCTCACCGACAAACTGTTTTTT.

The J gene is TRBJ1-2, the V gene TRBV7-9; TRBD1 agrees at 7 bases. The J segment lost 6 bases and the V segment lost 5 bases, leaving 9 bases of the junction unmatched. This CDR3 is 14 amino acids long. CDR1 SEHNR and CDR2 FQNEAQ come from the germline V gene (reference sequence). DNA for the CDR3: TGTGCCAGCAGCCTGACAGGGAGAGTTGATGGCTACACCTTC. The encoded protein is CASSLTGRVDGYTF.

This chain uses TRBV7-9 with TRBJ1-5, with D possibly TRBD1 on 6 matching bases. Germline V gene sequence: CDR1 SEHNR, CDR2 FQNEAQ (reference sequence). The CDR3 contains 15 residues. V lost 2 bases and J 5 bases, leaving 13 bases between the germline ends. This CDR3 is CASSLTGAGHQPQHF. CDR3 bases: TGTGCCAGCAGCTTAACGGGGGCGGGGCATCAGCCCCAGCATTTT.

V gene TRBV5-4 combines with J gene TRBJ2-4; no reliable D call. V dropped 4 bases and J dropped 6 bases, with 14 bases sitting between them. Per the germline V gene, CDR1 is SGHNT and CDR2 is YYREEE (reference sequence). This CDR3 is 14 amino acids long. The CDR3 DNA sequence: TGTGCCAGCAGCCCAACACCCATCGGAAACATTCAGTACTTC. Its translation: CASSPTPIGNIQYF. Looking up the rest from reference TRBV5-4 and TRBJ2-4 gives the full variable domain: ETGVTQSPTHLIKTRGQQVTLRCSSQSGHNTVSWYQQALGQGPQFIFQYYREEENGRGNFPPRFSGLQFPNYSSELNVNALELDDSALYLCASSPTPIGNIQYFGAGTRLSVL.

This chain connects TRBV10-3 to TRBJ1-2; D remains ambiguous. With 2 bases removed from V and 8 bases from J, the gap between germline ends came to 6 bases. This CDR3 is 11 amino acids long. Germline CDR1 is ENHRY and CDR2 is SYGVKD. CDR3 residues: CAISEGSGYTF. In DNA, the CDR3 is TGTGCCATCAGTGAGGGCTCCGGCTACACCTTC.